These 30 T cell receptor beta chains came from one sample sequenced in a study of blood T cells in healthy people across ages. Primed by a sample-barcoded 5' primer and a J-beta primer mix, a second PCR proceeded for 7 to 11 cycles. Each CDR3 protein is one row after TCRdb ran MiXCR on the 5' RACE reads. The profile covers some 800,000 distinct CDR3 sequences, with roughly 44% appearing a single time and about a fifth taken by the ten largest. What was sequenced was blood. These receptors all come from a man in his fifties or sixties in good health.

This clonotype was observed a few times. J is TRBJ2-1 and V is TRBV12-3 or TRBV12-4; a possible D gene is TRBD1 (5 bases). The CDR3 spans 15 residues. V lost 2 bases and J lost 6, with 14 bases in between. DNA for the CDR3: TGTGCCAGCAGTTTAAATCCAGGGATAATCAATGAGCAGTTCTTC. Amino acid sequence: CASSLNPGIINEQFF.

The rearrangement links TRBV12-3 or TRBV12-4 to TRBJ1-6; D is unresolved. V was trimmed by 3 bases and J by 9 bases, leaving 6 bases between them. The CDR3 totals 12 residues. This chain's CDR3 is CASSFESSPLHF. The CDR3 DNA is TGTGCCAGCAGTTTTGAGAGTTCACCCCTCCACTTT.

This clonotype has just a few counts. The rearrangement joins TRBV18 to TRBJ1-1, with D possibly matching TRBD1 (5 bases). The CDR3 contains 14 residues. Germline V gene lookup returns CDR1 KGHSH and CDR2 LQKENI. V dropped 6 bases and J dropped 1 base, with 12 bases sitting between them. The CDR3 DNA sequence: TGTGCCAGCTCTGAAGGGGCCGCGAACACTGAAGCTTTCTTT. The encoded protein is CASSEGAANTEAFF. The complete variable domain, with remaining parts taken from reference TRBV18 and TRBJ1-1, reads NAGVMQNPRHLVRRRGQEARLRCSPMKGHSHVYWYRQLPEEGLKFMVYLQKENIIDESGMPKERFSAEFPKEGPSILRIQQVVRGDSAAYFCASSEGAANTEAFFGQGTRLTVV.

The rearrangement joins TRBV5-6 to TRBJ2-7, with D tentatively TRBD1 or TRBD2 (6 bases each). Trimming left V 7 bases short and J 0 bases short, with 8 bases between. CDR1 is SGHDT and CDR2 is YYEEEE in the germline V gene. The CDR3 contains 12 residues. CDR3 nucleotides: TGTGCCAGCGGGGGGCCCTCCTACGAGCAGTACTTC. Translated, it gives CASGGPSYEQYF.

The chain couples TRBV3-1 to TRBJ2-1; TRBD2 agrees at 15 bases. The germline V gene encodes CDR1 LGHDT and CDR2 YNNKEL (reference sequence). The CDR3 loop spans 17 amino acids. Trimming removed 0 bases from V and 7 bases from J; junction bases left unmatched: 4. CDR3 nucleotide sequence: TGTGCCAGCAGCCAAGAAGGACTAGCGGGGGGGCGTAATGAGCAGTTCTTC. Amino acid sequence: CASSQEGLAGGRNEQFF.

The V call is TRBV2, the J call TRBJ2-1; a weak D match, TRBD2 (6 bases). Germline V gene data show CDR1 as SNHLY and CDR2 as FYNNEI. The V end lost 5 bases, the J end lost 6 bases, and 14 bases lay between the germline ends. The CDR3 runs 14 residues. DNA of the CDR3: TGTGCCAGCAGTTTTAACGGCGGGACCAATGAGCAGTTCTTC. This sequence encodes CASSFNGGTNEQFF.

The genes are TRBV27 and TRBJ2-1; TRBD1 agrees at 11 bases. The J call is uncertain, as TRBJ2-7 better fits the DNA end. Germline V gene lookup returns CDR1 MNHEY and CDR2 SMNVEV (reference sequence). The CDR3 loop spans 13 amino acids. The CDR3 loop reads CASRTDRGLEQYF. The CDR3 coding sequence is TGTGCCAGCAGAACGGACAGGGGGCTTGAGCAGTACTTC.

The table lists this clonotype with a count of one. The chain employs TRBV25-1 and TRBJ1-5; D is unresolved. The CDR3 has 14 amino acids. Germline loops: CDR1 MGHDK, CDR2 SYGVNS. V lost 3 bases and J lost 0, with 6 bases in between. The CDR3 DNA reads TGTGCCAGCAGTGACAGATATAGCAATCAGCCCCAGCATTTT. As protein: CASSDRYSNQPQHF.

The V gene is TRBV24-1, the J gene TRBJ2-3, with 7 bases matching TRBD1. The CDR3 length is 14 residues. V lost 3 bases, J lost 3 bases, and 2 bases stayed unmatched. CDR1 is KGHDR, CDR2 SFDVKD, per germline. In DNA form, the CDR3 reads TGTGCCACCAGTGATCCGACAGGGACAGATACGCAGTATTTT. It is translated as CATSDPTGTDTQYF.

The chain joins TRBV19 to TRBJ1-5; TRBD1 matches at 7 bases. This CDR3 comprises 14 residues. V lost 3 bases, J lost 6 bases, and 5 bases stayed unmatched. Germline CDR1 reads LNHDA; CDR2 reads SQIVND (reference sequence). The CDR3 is CASSILRQGQPQHF. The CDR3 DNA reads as TGTGCCAGTAGTATCCTGCGACAGGGTCAGCCCCAGCATTTT.

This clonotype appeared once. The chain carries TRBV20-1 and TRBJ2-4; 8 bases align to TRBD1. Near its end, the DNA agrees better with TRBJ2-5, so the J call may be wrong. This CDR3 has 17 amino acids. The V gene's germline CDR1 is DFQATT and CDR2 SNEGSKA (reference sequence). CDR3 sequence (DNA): TGCAGTGCGAGCGATGCGAGGACAGGGACGGCCCAAGAGACCCAGTACTTC. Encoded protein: CSASDARTGTAQETQYF.

The CDR3 bases are TGTGCCAGCAGGAGGGACAACTGGGAGGAAAAACTGTTTTTT. Protein sequence: CASRRDNWEEKLFF. V and J are TRBV12-3 or TRBV12-4 and TRBJ1-4; D perhaps matches TRBD1 (6 bases). The CDR3 extends over 14 amino acids. Trimming pared 6 bases from V and 8 bases from J, leaving 16 bases between.

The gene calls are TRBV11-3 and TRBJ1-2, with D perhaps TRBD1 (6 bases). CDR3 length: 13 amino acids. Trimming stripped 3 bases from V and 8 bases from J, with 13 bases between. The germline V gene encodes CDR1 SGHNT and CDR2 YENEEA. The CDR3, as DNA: TGTGCCAGCAGCTTGCCGAGGACAGCAGGCTACACCTTC. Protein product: CASSLPRTAGYTF.

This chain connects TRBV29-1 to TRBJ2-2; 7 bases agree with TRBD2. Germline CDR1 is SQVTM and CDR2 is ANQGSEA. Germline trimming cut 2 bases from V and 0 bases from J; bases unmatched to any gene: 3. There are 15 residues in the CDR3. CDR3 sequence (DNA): TGCAGCGTTGAACAGCGGGGCGCGAACACCGGGGAGCTGTTTTTT. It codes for CSVEQRGANTGELFF.

The CDR3 here is CSARLAGFSNEQFF. Here the CDR3 DNA reads TGCAGTGCTAGACTAGCGGGGTTTTCCAATGAGCAGTTCTTC. The V gene is TRBV20-1, the J gene TRBJ2-1, with 9 bases aligning to TRBD2. Germline CDR1 DFQATT, CDR2 SNEGSKA (reference sequence). The J segment lost 6 bases and the V segment lost 2 bases, leaving 5 bases of the junction unmatched. The CDR3 length is 14 residues.

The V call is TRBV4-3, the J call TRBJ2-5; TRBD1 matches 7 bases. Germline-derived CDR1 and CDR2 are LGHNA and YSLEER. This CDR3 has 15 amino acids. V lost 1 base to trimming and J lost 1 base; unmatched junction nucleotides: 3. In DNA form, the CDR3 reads TGCGCCAGCAGCCAAGCTAGACAGGGCCAAGAGACCCAGTACTTC. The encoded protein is CASSQARQGQETQYF.

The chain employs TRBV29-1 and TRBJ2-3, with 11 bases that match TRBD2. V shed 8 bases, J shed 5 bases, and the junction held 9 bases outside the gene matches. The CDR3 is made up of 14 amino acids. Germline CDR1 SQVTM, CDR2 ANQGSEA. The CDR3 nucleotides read TGCAGCTCAGAACTAGCGGGGGTGGGAGATACGCAGTATTTT. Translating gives CSSELAGVGDTQYF.

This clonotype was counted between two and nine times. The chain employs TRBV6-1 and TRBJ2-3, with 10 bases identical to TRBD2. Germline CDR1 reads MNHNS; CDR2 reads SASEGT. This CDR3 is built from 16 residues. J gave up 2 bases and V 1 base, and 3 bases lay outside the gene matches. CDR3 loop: CASSEDSGGPTDTQYF. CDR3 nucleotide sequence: TGTGCCAGCAGTGAAGATAGCGGGGGGCCCACAGATACGCAGTATTTT.

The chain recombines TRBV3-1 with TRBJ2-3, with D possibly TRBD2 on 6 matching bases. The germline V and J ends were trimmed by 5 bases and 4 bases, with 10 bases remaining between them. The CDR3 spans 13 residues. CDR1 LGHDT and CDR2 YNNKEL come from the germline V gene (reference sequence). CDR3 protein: CASSRRLADTQYF. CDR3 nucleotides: TGTGCCAGCAGCAGACGACTAGCAGATACGCAGTATTTT.

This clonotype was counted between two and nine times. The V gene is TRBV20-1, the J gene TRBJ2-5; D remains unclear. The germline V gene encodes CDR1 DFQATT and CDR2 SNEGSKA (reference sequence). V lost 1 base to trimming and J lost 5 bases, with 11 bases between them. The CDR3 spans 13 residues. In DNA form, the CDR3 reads TGCAGTGCTAGAGTGGATACCAGCGAGACCCAGTACTTC. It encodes CSARVDTSETQYF.

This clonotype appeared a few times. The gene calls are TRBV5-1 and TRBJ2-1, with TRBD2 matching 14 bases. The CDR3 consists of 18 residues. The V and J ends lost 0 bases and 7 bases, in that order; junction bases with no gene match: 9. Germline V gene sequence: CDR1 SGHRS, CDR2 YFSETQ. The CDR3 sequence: CASSLARTSGGMGNEQFF. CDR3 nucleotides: TGCGCCAGCAGCTTGGCGCGGACTAGCGGGGGGATGGGGAATGAGCAGTTCTTC. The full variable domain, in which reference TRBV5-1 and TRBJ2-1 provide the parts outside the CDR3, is KAGVTQTPRYLIKTRGQQVTLSCSPISGHRSVSWYQQTPGQGLQFLFEYFSETQRNKGNFPGRFSGRQFSNSRSEMNVSTLELGDSALYLCASSLARTSGGMGNEQFFGPGTRLTVL.

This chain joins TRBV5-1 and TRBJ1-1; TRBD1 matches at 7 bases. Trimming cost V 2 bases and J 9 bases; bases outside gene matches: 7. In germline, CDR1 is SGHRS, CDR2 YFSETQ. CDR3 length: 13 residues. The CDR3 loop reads CASSLEGAPQAFF. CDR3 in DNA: TGCGCCAGCAGCTTAGAGGGGGCGCCCCAAGCTTTCTTT.

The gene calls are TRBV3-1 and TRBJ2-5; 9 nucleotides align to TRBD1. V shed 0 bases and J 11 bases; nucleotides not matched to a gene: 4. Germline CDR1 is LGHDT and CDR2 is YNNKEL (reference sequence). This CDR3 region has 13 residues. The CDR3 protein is CASSQDWDREQYF. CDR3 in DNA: TGTGCCAGCAGCCAAGATTGGGACAGGGAGCAGTACTTC.

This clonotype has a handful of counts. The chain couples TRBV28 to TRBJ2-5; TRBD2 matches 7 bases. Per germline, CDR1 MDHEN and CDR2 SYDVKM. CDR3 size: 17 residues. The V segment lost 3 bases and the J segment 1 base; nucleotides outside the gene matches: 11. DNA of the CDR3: TGTGCCAGCAGTTTTAGTACGCGGGGGATGGTCCAAGAGACCCAGTACTTC. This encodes CASSFSTRGMVQETQYF.

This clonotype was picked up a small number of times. For the CDR3, the DNA is TGTGCCAGCAGACAAAGGGGGGACAGGGAGTCCGAGCAGTACTTC. Its protein product is CASRQRGDRESEQYF. V usage is TRBV7-9 and J usage is TRBJ2-7; 9 bases map to TRBD1. This CDR3 has 15 residues. Germline assignment: CDR1 SEHNR and CDR2 FQNEAQ (reference sequence). With 6 bases clipped from V and 6 bases from J, the junction kept 12 bases outside the gene matches.

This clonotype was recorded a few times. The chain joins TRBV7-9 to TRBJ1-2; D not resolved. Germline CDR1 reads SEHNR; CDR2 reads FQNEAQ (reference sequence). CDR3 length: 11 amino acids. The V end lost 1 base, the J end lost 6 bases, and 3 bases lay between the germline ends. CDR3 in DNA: TGTGCCAGCAGCTTAGTAAATGGCTACACCTTC. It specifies CASSLVNGYTF.

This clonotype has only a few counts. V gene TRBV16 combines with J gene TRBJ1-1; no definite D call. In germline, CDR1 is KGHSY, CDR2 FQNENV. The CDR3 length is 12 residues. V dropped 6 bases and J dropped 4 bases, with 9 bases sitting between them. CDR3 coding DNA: TGTGCCAGCAGACCCATCAGCACTGAAGCTTTCTTT. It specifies CASRPISTEAFF.

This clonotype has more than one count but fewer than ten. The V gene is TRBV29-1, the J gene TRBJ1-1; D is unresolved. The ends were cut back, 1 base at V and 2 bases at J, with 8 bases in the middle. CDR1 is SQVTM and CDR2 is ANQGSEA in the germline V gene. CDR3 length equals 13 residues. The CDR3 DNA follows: TGCAGCGTTGAAGGCCGGGGAAACACTGAAGCTTTCTTT. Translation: CSVEGRGNTEAFF.

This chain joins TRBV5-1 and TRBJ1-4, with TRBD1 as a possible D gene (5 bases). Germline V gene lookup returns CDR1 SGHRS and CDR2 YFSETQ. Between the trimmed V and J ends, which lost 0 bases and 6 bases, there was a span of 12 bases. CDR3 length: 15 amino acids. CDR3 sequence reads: CASSLEGARDEKLFF. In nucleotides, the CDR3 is TGCGCCAGCAGCTTGGAGGGCGCCAGGGATGAAAAACTGTTTTTT.

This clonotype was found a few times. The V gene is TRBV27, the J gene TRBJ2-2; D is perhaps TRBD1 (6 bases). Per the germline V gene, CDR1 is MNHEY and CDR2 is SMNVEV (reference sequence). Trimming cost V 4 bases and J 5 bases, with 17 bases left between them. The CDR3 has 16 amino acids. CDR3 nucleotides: TGTGCCAGCAGTTCAACGCCAGGGGCGCGTACCGGGGAGCTGTTTTTT. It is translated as CASSSTPGARTGELFF.